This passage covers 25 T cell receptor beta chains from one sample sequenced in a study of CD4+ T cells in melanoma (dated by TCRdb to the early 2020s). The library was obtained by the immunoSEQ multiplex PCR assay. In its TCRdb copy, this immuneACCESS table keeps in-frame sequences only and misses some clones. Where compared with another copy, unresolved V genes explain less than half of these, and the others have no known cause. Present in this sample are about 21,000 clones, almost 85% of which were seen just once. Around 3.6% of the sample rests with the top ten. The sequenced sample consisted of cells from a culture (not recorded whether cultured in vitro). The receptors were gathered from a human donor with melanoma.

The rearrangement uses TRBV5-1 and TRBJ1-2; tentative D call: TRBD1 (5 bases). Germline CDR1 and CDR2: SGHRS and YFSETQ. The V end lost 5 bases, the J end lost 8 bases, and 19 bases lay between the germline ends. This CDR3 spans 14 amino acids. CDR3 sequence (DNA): TGCGCCAGCAGATACGGGACGGATCAGAGAGGCTACACCTTC. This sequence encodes CASRYGTDQRGYTF.

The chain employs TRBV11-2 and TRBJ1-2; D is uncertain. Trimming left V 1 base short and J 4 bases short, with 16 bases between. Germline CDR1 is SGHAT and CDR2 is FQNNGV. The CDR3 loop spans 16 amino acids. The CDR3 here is CASSLANTPGFYGYTF. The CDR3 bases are TGTGCCAGCAGCTTAGCCAACACCCCGGGTTTCTATGGCTACACCTTC.

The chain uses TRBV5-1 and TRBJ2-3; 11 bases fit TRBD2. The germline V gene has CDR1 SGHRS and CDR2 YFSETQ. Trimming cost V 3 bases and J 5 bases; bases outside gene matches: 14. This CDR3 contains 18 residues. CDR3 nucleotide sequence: TGCGCCAGCAGCTCCGGATTCTTAGCGGGGGGGCATGGAGATACGCAGTATTTT. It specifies CASSSGFLAGGHGDTQYF.

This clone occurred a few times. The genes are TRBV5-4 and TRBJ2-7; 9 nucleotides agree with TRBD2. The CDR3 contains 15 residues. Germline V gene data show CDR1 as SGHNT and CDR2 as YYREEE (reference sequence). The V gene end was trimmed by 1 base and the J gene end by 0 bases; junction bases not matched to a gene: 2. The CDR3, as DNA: TGTGCCAGCAGCTTGTCAGCGGGGGGCTCCTACGAGCAGTACTTC. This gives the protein CASSLSAGGSYEQYF.

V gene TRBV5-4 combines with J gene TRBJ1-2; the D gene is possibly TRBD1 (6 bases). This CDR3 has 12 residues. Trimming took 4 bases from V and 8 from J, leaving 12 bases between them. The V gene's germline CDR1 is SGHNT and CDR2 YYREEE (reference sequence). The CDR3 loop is CASSEDSVGYTF. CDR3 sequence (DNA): TGTGCCAGCAGCGAGGACAGCGTCGGCTACACCTTC.

The CDR3 region has the DNA TGTGCCAGTAGCTCCCTAACCAGGTACGAGCAGTACTTC. Its protein is CASSSLTRYEQYF. The V call is TRBV19, the J call TRBJ2-7; D unresolved. CDR1 is LNHDA, CDR2 SQIVND, per germline (reference sequence). With 6 bases removed from V and 4 bases from J, the gap between germline ends came to 13 bases. The CDR3 length is 13 residues.

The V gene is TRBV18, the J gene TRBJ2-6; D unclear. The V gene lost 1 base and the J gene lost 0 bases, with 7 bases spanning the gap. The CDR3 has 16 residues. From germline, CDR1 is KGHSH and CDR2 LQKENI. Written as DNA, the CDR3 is TGTGCCAGCTCACCACTAATAAGCTCTGGGGCCAACGTCCTGACTTTC. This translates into CASSPLISSGANVLTF.

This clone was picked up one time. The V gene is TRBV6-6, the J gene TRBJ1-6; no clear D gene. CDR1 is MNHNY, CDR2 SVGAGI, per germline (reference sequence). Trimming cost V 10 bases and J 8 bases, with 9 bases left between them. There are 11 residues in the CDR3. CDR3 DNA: TGTGCCACGGCGGCGCATTCACCCCTCCACTTT. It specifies CATAAHSPLHF.

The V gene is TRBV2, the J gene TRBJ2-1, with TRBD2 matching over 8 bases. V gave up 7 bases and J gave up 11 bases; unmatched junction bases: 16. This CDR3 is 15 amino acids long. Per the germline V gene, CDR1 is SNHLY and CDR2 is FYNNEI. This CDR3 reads CASTPGSGGQAKQFF. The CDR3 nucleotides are TGTGCCAGCACCCCTGGGAGCGGGGGCCAAGCAAAGCAGTTCTTC.

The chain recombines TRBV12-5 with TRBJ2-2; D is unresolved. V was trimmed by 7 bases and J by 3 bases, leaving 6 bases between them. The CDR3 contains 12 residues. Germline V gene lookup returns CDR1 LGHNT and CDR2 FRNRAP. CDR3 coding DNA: TGTGCTAGTGCCCGAGACACCGGGGAGCTGTTTTTT. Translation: CASARDTGELFF.

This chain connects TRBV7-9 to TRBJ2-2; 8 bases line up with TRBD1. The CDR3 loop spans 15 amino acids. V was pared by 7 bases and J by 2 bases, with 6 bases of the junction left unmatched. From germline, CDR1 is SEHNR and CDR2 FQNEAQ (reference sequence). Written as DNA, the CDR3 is TGTGCCAGCACCGCTCAGGGGGCTAACACCGGGGAGCTGTTTTTT. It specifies CASTAQGANTGELFF.

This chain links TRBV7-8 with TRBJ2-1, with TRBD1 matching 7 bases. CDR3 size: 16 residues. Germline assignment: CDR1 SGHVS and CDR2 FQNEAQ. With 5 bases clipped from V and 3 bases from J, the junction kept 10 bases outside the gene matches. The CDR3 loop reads CASSPPRGSLYNEQFF. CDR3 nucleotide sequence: TGTGCCAGCAGCCCCCCCAGGGGGTCCCTCTACAATGAGCAGTTCTTC.

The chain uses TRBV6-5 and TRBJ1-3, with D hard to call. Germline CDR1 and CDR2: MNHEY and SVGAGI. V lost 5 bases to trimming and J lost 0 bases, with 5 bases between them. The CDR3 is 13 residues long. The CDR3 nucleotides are TGTGCCAGCAGTGCTCTCTCTGGAAACACCATATATTTT. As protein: CASSALSGNTIYF.

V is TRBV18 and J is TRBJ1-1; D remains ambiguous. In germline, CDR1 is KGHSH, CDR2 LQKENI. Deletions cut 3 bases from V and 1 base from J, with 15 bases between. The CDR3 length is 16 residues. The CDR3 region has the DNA TGTGCCAGCTCACCTATTTCGGTTTGGGCGAACACTGAAGCTTTCTTT. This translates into CASSPISVWANTEAFF. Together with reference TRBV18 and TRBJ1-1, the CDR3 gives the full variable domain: NAGVMQNPRHLVRRRGQEARLRCSPMKGHSHVYWYRQLPEEGLKFMVYLQKENIIDESGMPKERFSAEFPKEGPSILRIQQVVRGDSAAYFCASSPISVWANTEAFFGQGTRLTVV.

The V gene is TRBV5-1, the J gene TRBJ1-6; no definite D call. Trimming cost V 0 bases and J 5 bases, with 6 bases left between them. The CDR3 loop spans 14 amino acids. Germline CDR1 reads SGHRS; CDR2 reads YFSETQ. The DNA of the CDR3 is TGCGCCAGCAGCTTGGGACGAGATAATTCACCCCTCCACTTT. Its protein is CASSLGRDNSPLHF.

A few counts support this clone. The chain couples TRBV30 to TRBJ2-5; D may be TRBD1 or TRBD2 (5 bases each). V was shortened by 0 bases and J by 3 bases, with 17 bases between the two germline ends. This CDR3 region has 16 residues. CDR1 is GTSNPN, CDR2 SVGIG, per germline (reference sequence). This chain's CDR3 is CAWSVKSWGNEETQYF. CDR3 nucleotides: TGTGCCTGGAGTGTAAAGAGTTGGGGGAACGAAGAGACCCAGTACTTC. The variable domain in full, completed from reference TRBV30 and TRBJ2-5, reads SQTIHQWPATLVQPVGSPLSLECTVEGTSNPNLYWYRQAAGRGLQLLFYSVGIGQISSEVPQNLSASRPQDRQFILSSKKLLLSDSGFYLCAWSVKSWGNEETQYFGPGTRLLVL.

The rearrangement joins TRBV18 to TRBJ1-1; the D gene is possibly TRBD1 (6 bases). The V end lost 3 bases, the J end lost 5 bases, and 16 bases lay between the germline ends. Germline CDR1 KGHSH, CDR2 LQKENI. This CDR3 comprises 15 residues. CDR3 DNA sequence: TGTGCCAGCTCACCGATCGAGGGGGAGGGAACTGAAGCTTTCTTT. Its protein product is CASSPIEGEGTEAFF.

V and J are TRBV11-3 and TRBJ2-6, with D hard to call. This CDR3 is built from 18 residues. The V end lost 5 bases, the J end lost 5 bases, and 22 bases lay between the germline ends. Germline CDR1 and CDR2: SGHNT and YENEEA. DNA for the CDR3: TGTGCCAGCAGCAAGGTGGGCAAGCAACAAAGTCGGGCCAACGTCCTGACTTTC. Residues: CASSKVGKQQSRANVLTF.

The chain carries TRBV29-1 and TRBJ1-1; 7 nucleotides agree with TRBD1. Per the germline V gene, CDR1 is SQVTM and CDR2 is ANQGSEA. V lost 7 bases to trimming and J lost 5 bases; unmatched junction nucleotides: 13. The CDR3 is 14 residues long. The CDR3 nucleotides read TGCAGCGGTCGGGACAGCCCAGCTCAGACTGAAGCTTTCTTT. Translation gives CSGRDSPAQTEAFF.

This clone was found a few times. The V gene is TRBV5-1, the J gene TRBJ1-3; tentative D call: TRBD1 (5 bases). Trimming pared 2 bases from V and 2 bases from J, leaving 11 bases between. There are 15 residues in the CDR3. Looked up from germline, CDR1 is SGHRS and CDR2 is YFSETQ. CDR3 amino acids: CASSFWGEPGNTIYF. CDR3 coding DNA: TGCGCCAGCAGCTTTTGGGGGGAGCCTGGAAACACCATATATTTT.

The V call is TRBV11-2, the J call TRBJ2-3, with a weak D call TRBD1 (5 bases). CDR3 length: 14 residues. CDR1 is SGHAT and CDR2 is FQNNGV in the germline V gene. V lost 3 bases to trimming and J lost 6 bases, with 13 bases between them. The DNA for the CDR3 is TGTGCCAGCAGCTTCTTTCTGCACAGGGATACGCAGTATTTT. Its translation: CASSFFLHRDTQYF.

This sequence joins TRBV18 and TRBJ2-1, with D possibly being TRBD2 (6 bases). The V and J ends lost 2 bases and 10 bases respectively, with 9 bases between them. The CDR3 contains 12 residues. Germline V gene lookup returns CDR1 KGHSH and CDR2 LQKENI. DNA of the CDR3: TGTGCCAGCTCACCATCTCGGGAGGAGCAGTTCTTC. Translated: CASSPSREEQFF.

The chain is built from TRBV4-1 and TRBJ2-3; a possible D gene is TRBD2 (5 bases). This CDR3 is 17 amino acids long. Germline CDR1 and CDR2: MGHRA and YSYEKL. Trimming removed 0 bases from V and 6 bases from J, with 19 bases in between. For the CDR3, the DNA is TGCGCCAGCAGCCAAGAATCACTCTCGGGGTTTGGGGATACGCAGTATTTT. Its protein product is CASSQESLSGFGDTQYF.

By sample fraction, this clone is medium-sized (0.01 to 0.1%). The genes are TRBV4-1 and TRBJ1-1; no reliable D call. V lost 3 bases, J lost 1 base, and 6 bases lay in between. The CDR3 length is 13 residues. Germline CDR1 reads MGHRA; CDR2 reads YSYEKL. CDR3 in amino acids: CASSHPRNTEAFF. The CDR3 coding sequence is TGCGCCAGCAGCCACCCTAGGAACACTGAAGCTTTCTTT.

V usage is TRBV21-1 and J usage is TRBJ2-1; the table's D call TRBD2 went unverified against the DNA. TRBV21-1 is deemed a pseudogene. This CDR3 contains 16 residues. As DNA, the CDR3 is TGTGCCAGCAGCGGATTCTTCGAGGGGGGGGGCAATGAGCAGTTCTTC. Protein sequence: CASSGFFEGGGNEQFF.